This T cell receptor beta chain is drawn from a study of blood T cells in healthy people across ages. Study conclusions and caveats: Strong correlation was found linking TCR beta diversity to naive T cell percentage.

Every donor contributed about 10 milliliters of peripheral blood by blood draw. It was with a sample-barcoded 5' primer and a J-beta primer mix that a second PCR of roughly 7 to 12 cycles was run. Every sample returned 2.5 million or more CDR3-containing paired-end reads. Using its own MiXCR run on the 5' RACE reads, TCRdb lists one record per CDR3 protein. The sample includes 1.5 million to 2 million distinct CDR3 sequences, approximately 30% of them seen just once. Comments on this clonotype: Its antigen is not identified.

V was clipped by 4 bases and J by 6 bases; unmatched bases: 4. Germline values: CDR1 SGHVS, CDR2 FNYEAQ. The CDR3 runs to 15 residues. Sequences were obtained from blood. This chain joins TRBV7-6 and TRBJ1-6, with 9 bases lining up with TRBD1. The sequence was obtained from a woman aged 25 to 39 in good health. This CDR3 is CASSSRDRANSPLHF. The CDR3 DNA sequence: TGTGCCAGCAGCTCCCGGGACAGGGCTAATTCACCCCTCCACTTT.